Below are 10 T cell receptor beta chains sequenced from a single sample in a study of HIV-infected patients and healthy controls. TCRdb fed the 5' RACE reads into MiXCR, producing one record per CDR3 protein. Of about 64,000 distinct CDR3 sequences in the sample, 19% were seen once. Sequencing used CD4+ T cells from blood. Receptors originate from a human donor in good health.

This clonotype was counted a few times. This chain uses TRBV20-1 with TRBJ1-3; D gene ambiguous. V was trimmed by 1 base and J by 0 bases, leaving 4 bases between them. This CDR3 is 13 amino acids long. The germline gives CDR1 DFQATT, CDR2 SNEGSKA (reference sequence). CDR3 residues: CSARGTSGNTIYF. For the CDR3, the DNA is TGCAGTGCTAGAGGCACCTCTGGAAACACCATATATTTT.

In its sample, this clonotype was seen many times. The CDR3 DNA reads TGTGCCAGCAGCTTCGGACTAGCGGACGAGCAGTACTTC. Amino acids: CASSFGLADEQYF. This chain uses TRBV7-6 with TRBJ2-7, with TRBD2 matching 10 bases. Looked up from germline, CDR1 is SGHVS and CDR2 is FNYEAQ. V gave up 3 bases and J gave up 5 bases; unmatched junction bases: 1. The CDR3 sequence is 13 residues long.

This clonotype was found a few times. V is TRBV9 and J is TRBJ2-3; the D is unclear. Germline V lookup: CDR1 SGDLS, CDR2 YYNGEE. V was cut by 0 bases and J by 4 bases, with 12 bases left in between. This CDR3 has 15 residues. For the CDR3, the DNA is TGTGCCAGCAGCGTAGCCCCCCTTATGTCAGATACGCAGTATTTT. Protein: CASSVAPLMSDTQYF. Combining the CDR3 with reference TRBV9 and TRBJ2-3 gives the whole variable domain DSGVTQTPKHLITATGQRVTLRCSPRSGDLSVYWYQQSLDQGLQFLIQYYNGEERAKGNILERFSAQQFPDLHSELNLSSLELGDSALYFCASSVAPLMSDTQYFGPGTRLTVL.

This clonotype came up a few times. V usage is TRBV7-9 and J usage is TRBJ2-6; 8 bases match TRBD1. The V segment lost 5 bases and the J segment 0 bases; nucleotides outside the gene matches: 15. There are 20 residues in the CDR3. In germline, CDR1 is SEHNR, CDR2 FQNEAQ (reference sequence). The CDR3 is CASSKVQGAITLSGANVLTF. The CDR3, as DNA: TGTGCCAGCAGCAAGGTCCAGGGGGCGATTACTCTCTCTGGGGCCAACGTCCTGACTTTC.

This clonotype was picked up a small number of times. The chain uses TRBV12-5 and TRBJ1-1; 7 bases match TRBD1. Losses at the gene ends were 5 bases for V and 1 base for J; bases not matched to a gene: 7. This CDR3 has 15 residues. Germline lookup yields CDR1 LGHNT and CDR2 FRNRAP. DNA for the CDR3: TGTGCTAGTGGTCCTCGAGGGACAGCGAACACTGAAGCTTTCTTT. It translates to CASGPRGTANTEAFF.

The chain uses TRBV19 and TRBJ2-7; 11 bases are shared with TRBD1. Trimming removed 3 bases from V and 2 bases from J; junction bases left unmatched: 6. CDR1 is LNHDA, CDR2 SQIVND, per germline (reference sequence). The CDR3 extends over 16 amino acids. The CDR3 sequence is CASSIMPGQGAYEQYF. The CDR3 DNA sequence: TGTGCCAGTAGTATTATGCCGGGACAGGGGGCCTACGAGCAGTACTTC.

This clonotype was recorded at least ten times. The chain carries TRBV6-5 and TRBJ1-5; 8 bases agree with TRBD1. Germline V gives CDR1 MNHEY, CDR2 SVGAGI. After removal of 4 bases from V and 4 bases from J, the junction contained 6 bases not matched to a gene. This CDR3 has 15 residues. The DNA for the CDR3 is TGTGCCAGCAGTTCGACAGGGGCCAGTAATCAGCCCCAGCATTTT. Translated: CASSSTGASNQPQHF.

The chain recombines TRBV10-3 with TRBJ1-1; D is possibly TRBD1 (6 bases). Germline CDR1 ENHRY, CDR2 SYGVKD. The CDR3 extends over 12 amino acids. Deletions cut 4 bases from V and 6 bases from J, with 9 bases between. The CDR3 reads CAISVQGAEAFF. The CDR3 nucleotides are TGTGCCATCAGTGTACAGGGCGCTGAAGCTTTCTTT.

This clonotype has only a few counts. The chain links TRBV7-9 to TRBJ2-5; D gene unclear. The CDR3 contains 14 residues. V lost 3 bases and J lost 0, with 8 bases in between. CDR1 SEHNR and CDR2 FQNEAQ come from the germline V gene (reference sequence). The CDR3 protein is CASSFSNNQETQYF. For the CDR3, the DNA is TGTGCCAGCAGCTTCTCGAACAACCAAGAGACCCAGTACTTC.

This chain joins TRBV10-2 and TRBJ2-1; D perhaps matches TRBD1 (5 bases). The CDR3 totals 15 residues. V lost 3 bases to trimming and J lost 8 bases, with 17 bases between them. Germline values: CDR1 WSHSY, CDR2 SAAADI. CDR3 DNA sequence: TGCGCCAGCAGTGACCAGGGCCTGGTATGGGATGAGCAGTTCTTC. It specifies CASSDQGLVWDEQFF.